This TCR beta chain was recovered during a study of blood T cells in healthy people across ages. The wider study: Per two T cells, template switching captured roughly one barcoded beta molecule.

A second PCR, run for about 7 to 12 cycles, used a sample-barcoded 5' primer plus a J-beta primer mix. Sequencing of every sample gave 2.5 million or more CDR3-containing paired-end reads. TCRdb ran MiXCR on the 5' RACE reads and lists one entry per CDR3 protein. The repertoire includes about 670,000 distinct CDR3 sequences, 35% to 50% of them detected once, and around 30% sits in the top ten. As concerns this clonotype: Its antigen is undetermined.

CDR3 length equals 15 residues. Germline lookup yields CDR1 SGHRS and CDR2 YFSETQ. Trimming at V came to 4 bases and at J to 7 bases, leaving 13 bases not matched to a gene. Study results and limitations: The donors' CMV status was not determined, possibly confounding changes in expanded clonotypes.

The V gene is TRBV5-1, the J gene TRBJ2-7; 8 bases agree with TRBD1. The sample comprised blood. This receptor was obtained from an elderly man in good health. CDR3 in DNA: TGCGCCAGCAGCCCCTCCAAACAGGGGGGCAATGAGCAGTACTTC. Translation: CASSPSKQGGNEQYF.